This entry lists 32 T cell receptor beta chains sequenced from one sample in a study of control samples from healthy donors and cancer patients. This table comes from immunoSEQ multiplex PCR, and its TCRdb copy is limited to in-frame clones, with some not included. The data hold some 74,000 clones, with 83% observed a single time. The source material was blood. These receptors all stem from a man between 60 and 70 years old in good health.

With regard to this clone: Other DNA sequences in the same sample also yield this CDR3. The chain recombines TRBV18 with TRBJ2-1, with 7 positions matching TRBD2. J lost 3 bases, V lost 3 bases, and 8 bases had no gene match. CDR3 length: 16 residues. In germline, CDR1 is KGHSH, CDR2 LQKENI. CDR3 in amino acids: CASSPPGGSGYNEQFF. In DNA form, the CDR3 reads TGTGCCAGCTCACCCCCCGGCGGGAGTGGCTACAATGAGCAGTTCTTC.

Note on this clone: The identical CDR3 is also encoded by other nucleotide sequences in the sample. The V call is TRBV4-3, the J call TRBJ2-3, with 16 bases lining up with TRBD2. CDR1 and CDR2 (germline): LGHNA, YSLEER. V lost 3 bases to trimming and J lost 1 base; unmatched junction nucleotides: 4. The length of the CDR3 is 18 residues. The chain's CDR3 is CASSQGLAGGPGTDTQYF. CDR3 nucleotide sequence: TGCGCCAGCAGCCAGGGACTAGCGGGAGGGCCGGGCACAGATACGCAGTATTTT.

This clone was found once. The chain employs TRBV5-1 and TRBJ2-3, with TRBD1 as a possible D gene (5 bases). Germline CDR1 SGHRS, CDR2 YFSETQ. V gave up 0 bases and J gave up 3 bases, with 8 bases separating them. This CDR3 has 14 residues. The CDR3 loop is CASSLGQKTDTQYF. The CDR3 nucleotides are TGCGCCAGCAGCTTGGGACAGAAAACAGATACGCAGTATTTT.

This clone has only a few counts. The V call is TRBV28, the J call TRBJ1-4; 8 bases are a match to TRBD1. The germline V gene encodes CDR1 MDHEN and CDR2 SYDVKM. There are 15 residues in the CDR3. After removal of 5 bases from V and 4 bases from J, the junction contained 6 bases not matched to a gene. The CDR3 DNA reads TGTGCCAGCAGTACGAGACAGGGGCTTAATGAAAAACTGTTTTTT. It is translated as CASSTRQGLNEKLFF.

The chain links TRBV11-1 to TRBJ1-1; D gene uncertain. This CDR3 is built from 14 residues. Trimming shortened V by 6 bases and J by 1 base, and 12 bases separated the two germline ends. Per the germline V gene, CDR1 is SGHAT and CDR2 is FQDESV (reference sequence). CDR3 nucleotide sequence: TGTGCCAGCAGTTACAGTCCCGGGAACACTGAAGCTTTCTTT. Translating it yields CASSYSPGNTEAFF. Complete variable domain (other parts from reference TRBV11-1 and TRBJ1-1): EAEVAQSPRYKITEKSQAVAFWCDPISGHATLYWYRQILGQGPELLVQFQDESVVDDSQLPKDRFSAERLKGVDSTLKIQPAELGDSAMYLCASSYSPGNTEAFFGQGTRLTVV.

This clone was seen only once. The chain has TRBV9 and TRBJ2-2, with D uncertain. This CDR3 has 14 residues. V lost 4 bases, J lost 4 bases, and 11 bases lay in between. Germline V gene data show CDR1 as SGDLS and CDR2 as YYNGEE. The CDR3 spells CASSPRTGTGELFF. The DNA of the CDR3 is TGTGCCAGCAGCCCGAGAACGGGCACCGGGGAGCTGTTTTTT.

This chain connects TRBV7-8 to TRBJ2-7; D remains unclear. The CDR3 contains 14 residues. Germline V CDR1 and CDR2: SGHVS, FQNEAQ. V was pared by 8 bases and J by 0 bases, with 14 bases between. CDR3 in DNA: TGTGCCAGCCTAAGTCGCGGAGCCTCCTACGAGCAGTACTTC. Residues: CASLSRGASYEQYF. Full variable domain (outside the CDR3, taken from reference TRBV7-8 and TRBJ2-7): GAGVSQSPRYKVAKRGQDVALRCDPISGHVSLFWYQQALGQGPEFLTYFQNEAQLDKSGLPSDRFFAERPEGSVSTLKIQRTQQEDSAVYLCASLSRGASYEQYFGPGTRLTVT.

The V gene is TRBV5-4, the J gene TRBJ2-7; the D is unclear. V was trimmed by 4 bases and J by 7 bases, leaving 18 bases between them. CDR3 size: 14 residues. Germline V gene data show CDR1 as SGHNT and CDR2 as YYREEE (reference sequence). The DNA for the CDR3 is TGTGCCAGCAGCGGCCGGGCATCAACTTCAGAGCAGTACTTC. Translated, it gives CASSGRASTSEQYF.

The chain combines TRBV19 with TRBJ2-4; TRBD1 matches 10 bases. This CDR3 is 13 amino acids long. V shed 7 bases and J 7 bases; nucleotides not matched to a gene: 4. CDR1 is LNHDA and CDR2 is SQIVND in the germline V gene (reference sequence). CDR3 loop: CASTLGQGNIQYF. In DNA, the CDR3 is TGTGCCAGTACCCTGGGACAGGGGAACATTCAGTACTTC.

This chain uses TRBV18 with TRBJ1-1; weak D call: TRBD1 (5 bases). The CDR3 has 13 amino acids. V was pared by 4 bases and J by 0 bases, with 6 bases between. The germline V gene has CDR1 KGHSH and CDR2 LQKENI. In DNA, the CDR3 is TGTGCCAGCTCACAGGGGATGAACACTGAAGCTTTCTTT. Protein product: CASSQGMNTEAFF.

V and J are TRBV19 and TRBJ2-2; the match to TRBD1 covers 8 bases. Per germline, CDR1 LNHDA and CDR2 SQIVND (reference sequence). The CDR3 contains 15 residues. V was clipped by 1 base and J by 5 bases; unmatched bases: 3. The CDR3 is CASSIGDRSTGELFF. The CDR3, as DNA: TGTGCCAGTAGTATAGGGGACAGGTCTACCGGGGAGCTGTTTTTT.

The chain links TRBV24-1 to TRBJ2-5, with D possibly TRBD2 on 6 matching bases. V lost 3 bases, J lost 3 bases, and 16 bases lay in between. Germline V gene lookup returns CDR1 KGHDR and CDR2 SFDVKD. This CDR3 contains 16 residues. The CDR3 region has the DNA TGTGCCACCAGTGATCGAAAAGGGACTGTGAAAGAGACCCAGTACTTC. Translating it yields CATSDRKGTVKETQYF.

Here the CDR3 DNA reads TGTGCCTACCAAAGAACAGGGACAGGGGGCTTAGTCTACGAGCAGTACTTC. The encoded protein is CAYQRTGTGGLVYEQYF. This chain links TRBV30 with TRBJ2-7, with 12 bases lining up with TRBD1. The trim removed 7 bases at V and 3 bases at J, leaving 16 bases unmatched. CDR3 size: 17 residues. CDR1 and CDR2 from the germline V gene are GTSNPN and SVGIG (reference sequence).

This chain connects TRBV28 to TRBJ2-5; 10 bases fit TRBD1. The CDR3 has 14 amino acids. J gave up 6 bases and V 6 bases, and 7 bases lay outside the gene matches. CDR1 is MDHEN, CDR2 SYDVKM, per germline. The CDR3 sequence is CASSGTGVKKTQYF. The CDR3, as DNA: TGTGCCAGCAGCGGGACAGGGGTAAAGAAGACCCAGTACTTC.

This clone was counted between two and nine times. This chain uses TRBV6-1 with TRBJ1-1; D is undetermined. Germline-derived CDR1 and CDR2 are MNHNS and SASEGT. V lost 3 bases to trimming and J lost 1 base, with 9 bases between them. CDR3 length equals 14 residues. The CDR3: CASSDIHKNTEAFF. The CDR3 DNA follows: TGTGCCAGCAGTGATATCCATAAGAACACTGAAGCTTTCTTT.

The rearrangement links TRBV9 to TRBJ2-3; TRBD2 agrees at 11 bases. The CDR3 length is 15 residues. From germline, CDR1 is SGDLS and CDR2 YYNGEE. V lost 0 bases and J lost 7; bases outside the gene matches: 4. For the CDR3, the DNA is TGTGCCAGCAGCGTAGGGGGGACTAGCGGAAATACGCAGTATTTT. Translation: CASSVGGTSGNTQYF.

With respect to this clone: The sample has other DNA sequences that encode this CDR3 too. The genes are TRBV11-3 and TRBJ1-1; no firm D call. V lost 5 bases, J lost 1 base, and 8 bases lay in between. The CDR3 contains 13 residues. Looked up from germline, CDR1 is SGHNT and CDR2 is YENEEA. CDR3 DNA: TGTGCCAGCAGCCTTACACCGAACACTGAAGCTTTCTTT. It translates to CASSLTPNTEAFF.

The rearrangement links TRBV6-5 to TRBJ2-1; 12 bases agree with TRBD1. Germline values: CDR1 MNHEY, CDR2 SVGAGI. The V and J ends lost 2 bases and 8 bases, in that order; junction bases with no gene match: 4. This CDR3 region has 15 residues. The CDR3 is CASSYRDRGLHEQFF. The CDR3 DNA reads as TGTGCCAGCAGTTACCGGGACAGGGGGCTACATGAGCAGTTCTTC.

This clone showed up just a few times. The genes are TRBV6-5 and TRBJ1-4; possible D gene TRBD1, 5 bases. The CDR3 extends over 15 amino acids. Trimming left V 4 bases short and J 0 bases short, with 9 bases between. Germline values: CDR1 MNHEY, CDR2 SVGAGI. The CDR3 region has the DNA TGTGCCAGCAGTTTGAAGACAGCAACTAATGAAAAACTGTTTTTT. The encoded protein is CASSLKTATNEKLFF.

The J gene is TRBJ1-6, the V gene TRBV9, with a possible D match to TRBD1 (6 bases). Germline assignment: CDR1 SGDLS and CDR2 YYNGEE. The ends were cut back, 2 bases at V and 10 bases at J, with 13 bases in the middle. The length of the CDR3 is 14 residues. In DNA form, the CDR3 reads TGTGCCAGCAGCGTTCGACAGGAAGGCTCACCCCTCCACTTT. Its protein is CASSVRQEGSPLHF.

J is TRBJ1-6 and V is TRBV6-1, with D possibly TRBD1 on 5 matching bases. CDR3 size: 17 residues. V lost 3 bases and J 5 bases, leaving 17 bases between the germline ends. Germline CDR1 and CDR2: MNHNS and SASEGT. DNA for the CDR3: TGTGCCAGCAGTGAGGGGACTCCAGGAGGCCATAATTCACCCCTCCACTTT. It is translated as CASSEGTPGGHNSPLHF.

The rearrangement links TRBV18 to TRBJ2-6; the D is unclear. The germline V and J ends were trimmed by 2 bases and 3 bases, with 14 bases remaining between them. Germline V gene data show CDR1 as KGHSH and CDR2 as LQKENI. The CDR3 is made up of 17 amino acids. The CDR3 region is CASSPVGPPDGANVLTF. CDR3 DNA sequence: TGTGCCAGCTCACCAGTGGGCCCTCCCGATGGGGCCAACGTCCTGACTTTC.

This chain connects TRBV5-4 to TRBJ1-1; D uncertain. CDR1 and CDR2 (germline): SGHNT, YYREEE (reference sequence). CDR3 length equals 14 residues. The V end lost 0 bases, the J end lost 1 base, and 7 bases lay between the germline ends. The CDR3 sequence: CASSLGTGNTEAFF. The CDR3 DNA reads as TGTGCCAGCAGCTTGGGGACGGGGAACACTGAAGCTTTCTTT.

This rearrangement joins TRBV18 to TRBJ2-5; the D gene is possibly TRBD1 (5 bases). This CDR3 has 15 residues. Germline V gene sequence: CDR1 KGHSH, CDR2 LQKENI. V was trimmed by 2 bases and J by 5 bases, leaving 15 bases between them. The DNA of the CDR3 is TGTGCCAGCTCACCAACCTCAGGGTTGGATGAGACCCAGTACTTC. Amino acid sequence: CASSPTSGLDETQYF.

The chain employs TRBV3-1 (or the pseudogene TRBV3-2) and TRBJ1-2; D possibly corresponds to TRBD1 (5 bases). There are 14 residues in the CDR3. V lost 4 bases and J 5 bases, leaving 14 bases between the germline ends. Looked up from germline, CDR1 is LGHDT and CDR2 is YNNKEL (reference sequence). CDR3 residues: CASSRGSAMYGYTF. The CDR3 coding sequence is TGTGCCAGCAGCCGGGGCAGTGCTATGTATGGCTACACCTTC.

The V gene is TRBV4-3, the J gene TRBJ2-3, with D perhaps matching TRBD2 (7 bases). Trimming left V 4 bases short and J 0 bases short, with 20 bases between. The CDR3 loop spans 18 amino acids. CDR1 is LGHNA, CDR2 YSLEER, per germline. The CDR3 region is CASSPKPLAGASTDTQYF. DNA for the CDR3: TGCGCCAGCAGCCCAAAACCTCTTGCGGGGGCCAGCACAGATACGCAGTATTTT.

The chain is built from TRBV5-1 and TRBJ2-7; tentative D call: TRBD1 (7 bases). Germline assignment: CDR1 SGHRS and CDR2 YFSETQ. The V end lost 4 bases, the J end lost 0 bases, and 11 bases lay between the germline ends. The length of the CDR3 is 14 residues. The DNA for the CDR3 is TGCGCCAGCAGCGTGCGGGACAGCTCCTACGAGCAGTACTTC. It specifies CASSVRDSSYEQYF. The entire variable domain, with the rest obtained from reference TRBV5-1 and TRBJ2-7, is as follows: KAGVTQTPRYLIKTRGQQVTLSCSPISGHRSVSWYQQTPGQGLQFLFEYFSETQRNKGNFPGRFSGRQFSNSRSEMNVSTLELGDSALYLCASSVRDSSYEQYFGPGTRLTVT.

The chain uses TRBV28 and TRBJ2-7; 7 bases are shared with TRBD2. The V gene's germline CDR1 is MDHEN and CDR2 SYDVKM. Trimming removed 10 bases from V and 3 bases from J; junction bases left unmatched: 9. The CDR3 length is 13 residues. Here the CDR3 DNA reads TGTGCCATTAGGAGGCCTAGCGGCTACGAGCAGTACTTC. This codes for CAIRRPSGYEQYF.

This clone was seen just once. This chain joins TRBV7-2 and TRBJ2-3; D gene ambiguous. Germline CDR1 reads SGHTA; CDR2 reads FQGNSA. This CDR3 region has 16 residues. The V end was cut by 0 bases, the J end by 3 bases, with 13 bases between. CDR3 in amino acids: CASSLAIGIRTDTQYF. CDR3 bases: TGTGCCAGCAGCTTAGCGATAGGGATTCGTACAGATACGCAGTATTTT.

The rearrangement uses TRBV7-8 and TRBJ1-4; TRBD1 is a possible D gene (6 bases). Trimming took 2 bases from V and 6 from J, leaving 10 bases between them. The CDR3 extends over 14 amino acids. Germline assignment: CDR1 SGHVS and CDR2 FQNEAQ. The CDR3 region is CASSLTAGDEKLFF. Written as DNA, the CDR3 is TGTGCCAGCAGCTTAACGGCAGGGGATGAAAAACTGTTTTTT.

The chain recombines TRBV2 with TRBJ2-1, with D possibly called TRBD1 or TRBD2 (5 bases each). CDR1 is SNHLY, CDR2 FYNNEI, per germline. V lost 6 bases and J lost 10, with 13 bases in between. The length of the CDR3 is 12 residues. CDR3 in DNA: TGTGCCAGCAGGGGACGAGGGCGCGAGCAGTTCTTC. Its translation: CASRGRGREQFF.

This chain joins TRBV30 and TRBJ2-3, with 7 bases lining up with TRBD1. This CDR3 is 14 amino acids long. The trim removed 4 bases at V and 2 bases at J, leaving 6 bases unmatched. Germline lookup yields CDR1 GTSNPN and CDR2 SVGIG (reference sequence). In DNA form, the CDR3 reads TGTGCCTGGATGAGACAGGGAAACACAGATACGCAGTATTTT. This encodes CAWMRQGNTDTQYF.